The entry below gives a single T cell receptor (beta chain) sequence along with its context. Its antigen specificity is not known. Base qualities are missing; no much larger clone stands one base away. These data originate in a study of shared clonotypes between healthy human individuals (TCRdb year 2020). Study-wide context: The cohort comprised two women and a few men aged 18 to 49 years. Per donor, leukapheresis produced somewhere between about 0.94 and 8.9 billion PBMCs. To estimate repertoire size and how much clonotype sharing occurs between individuals, the study deeply sequenced the blood TCR repertoires of five healthy adults. To increase sequencing depth and limit assay-specific biases, TCR repertoire library preparation and sequencing were carried out by different laboratories using diverse techniques. For each donor, three plates each were used for CD4 naive and CD4 memory, two plates were used for CD8 naive, and one plate was used for CD8 memory. Study-level results and caveats: Naive subsets generally had larger estimated clonotype richness than memory subsets did. Across a few donors, roughly 5.4% of naive CD4, 3% to 3.5% of naive CD8, 2.3% of memory CD4, and approximately 0.4% of memory CD8 clonotypes were shared. Clonotypes shared by all four sorted-subset donors showed higher generation probabilities than non-shared clonotypes. The small number of donors limited the genetic and exposure-history diversity represented. Sampling was limited to blood, and TCR repertoires in tissue likely differ from TCR repertoires in blood. Even with the large sequencing depth, rarefaction of the sorted-subset datasets indicated that sequencing was incomplete. Pairwise subsampling led to the expectation that sequencing depth would affect the degree of clonotype sharing among donors.

The donors were healthy, HIV-negative adults with no recently reported acute infections or vaccinations. Every donor was a Caucasian adult living in Nashville, Tennessee, USA. CD4+ T cells were enriched through magnetic negative selection, after which naive cells were positively selected on CD45RA and the remaining negative fraction served as the memory subset. Blood was obtained by leukapheresis, after which PBMCs were separated by Ficoll-Histopaque density gradient centrifugation and cryopreserved in liquid nitrogen vapor phase. Analytical flow cytometry was used to check the purity and quantity of each magnetically sorted T cell population. Genomic DNA was isolated from each sorted fraction and quantified by UV absorbance on a Nanodrop 2000c. The CDR3 sequence holds 13 residues, the cysteine and phenylalanine included. The read is trimmed to its CDR3 DNA, 39 bases read in frame from base 1. V is pared back by 1 base and J by 6 bases, with 9 bases lying between the germline termini. Per the germline V gene, SGHVS is the CDR1 and FNYEAQ is the CDR2.

Using the deep immunoSEQ assay, multiplex PCR amplified TCR CDR3 regions from genomic DNA. Extracted genomic DNA from each cell subset was spread evenly across all wells of several immunoSEQ 96-well plates, with each plate serving as a replicate. For sorted subsets, roughly 200 ng genomic DNA, equal to 25,000 to 35,000 T cell genomes, was loaded into each replicate PCR. The purified libraries were quantified using a Qubit 3.0 fluorometer, sized with a Bioanalyzer 2100, and then quantified again using the KAPA Library Quantification kit. Every immunoSEQ 96-well plate was sequenced on a dedicated single-read 150-cycle Illumina NextSeq 550 flow cell. The paper's processing steps were these. Because the immunoSEQ output included only junctional sequences and no quality scores, the filtering could not be the same as the filtering used for full-length reads. To assign V/J genes and CDR3, sequences were annotated against IMGT germline references using PyIR, a Python wrapper for IgBLAST v1.9. Reads were removed for weak V/J assignments (E-value above 1e-6), missing CDR3, stop codons, out-of-frame junctions, or ambiguous translated residues. V3J clonotypes were defined as sequences sharing an identical inferred V gene, J gene, and CDR3 amino acid sequence. Percentage overlap between repertoires was calculated by dividing the number of shared unique clonotypes by the size of the smaller repertoire. Three approaches were used to assess repertoire richness: RTK rarefaction, the Chao1 estimator, and Recon v2.1 estimates of unobserved clonotypes. OLGA was used to compute generation probabilities for all TCRbeta clonotypes that the gDNA method yielded from a few donors. The clones in this table, taken by TCRdb from immuneACCESS, are in-frame only. Not every clone is retained; where verified, under half of the shortfall comes from an unresolved V gene, and the cause of the rest is unknown. V and J calls plus clone size are reproduced from that table; the DNA served to infer D and trimming. The sample table shows 2 million to 2.5 million clones, and 90% to 96% are seen once. The ten largest clones add up to over 0.1% of the sample.

Sequencing was carried out using naive CD4+ T cells sorted from blood. The cell subset or site tag for this specimen amounts to: CD45RA+ positively selected. The source of this sequence is a man between 18 and 29 years old in good health. The rearranged chain carries TRBV7-6 and TRBJ1-2; the D gene identity is not certain. The DNA sequence is given as TGTGCCAGCAGCTTAGTTGCGCGGGATGGCTACACCTTC. This gives the protein CASSLVARDGYTF.